Listed here are 5 T cell receptor beta chains from one sample, sequenced in a study of T cell clonotyping in hematopoietic cell transplantation. Sequencing was performed with immunoSEQ multiplex PCR; in TCRdb, only in-frame clones are kept and a portion is missing. The sample lists roughly 4,300 clones; about 16% were seen once. Here the sequenced sample was peripheral blood mononuclear cells, taken 30 days after allogeneic stem cell transplant. All receptors come from a male patient aged 50 to 59 who had an allogeneic stem cell transplant from a related donor, so the T cells may come from the graft donor. Some clones in this sample may be carry-over from other donors' samples.

The chain uses TRBV30 and TRBJ1-1; 7 bases agree with TRBD1. The CDR3 is 12 residues long. CDR1 and CDR2 (germline): GTSNPN, SVGIG (reference sequence). J lost 11 bases, V lost 2 bases, and 8 bases had no gene match. The CDR3 sequence: CAWSLTQGKAFF. The DNA for the CDR3 is TGTGCCTGGAGTCTCACACAGGGGAAGGCTTTCTTT.

By share of the sample, this clone is medium-sized. The V call is TRBV6-5, the J call TRBJ2-7; 7 bases line up with TRBD2. J was trimmed by 4 bases and V by 2 bases; bases with no gene match: 5. The CDR3 is 14 amino acids. Looked up from germline, CDR1 is MNHEY and CDR2 is SVGAGI. Here the CDR3 reads CASSYKGGEYEQYF. As DNA, the CDR3 is TGTGCCAGCAGTTACAAGGGAGGGGAGTACGAGCAGTACTTC.

This clone has more than one count but fewer than ten. The chain is built from TRBV6-6 and TRBJ2-7; D is unresolved. The ends were cut back, 5 bases at V and 5 bases at J, with 10 bases in the middle. Germline V gene sequence: CDR1 MNHNY, CDR2 SVGAGI (reference sequence). The CDR3 runs to 12 residues. The CDR3 loop reads CASSATFNEQYF. For the CDR3, the DNA is TGTGCCAGCAGTGCAACTTTCAACGAGCAGTACTTC.

This clone turned up a few times. This chain connects TRBV30 to TRBJ1-2; no clear D gene. This CDR3 spans 13 amino acids. Trimming shortened V by 1 base and J by 1 base, and 7 bases separated the two germline ends. The V gene's germline CDR1 is GTSNPN and CDR2 SVGIG (reference sequence). CDR3 nucleotide sequence: TGTGCCTGGAGTGCCGGGGTTAACTATGGCTACACCTTC. It codes for CAWSAGVNYGYTF.

V is TRBV30 and J is TRBJ1-1, with D possibly matching TRBD1 (6 bases). V lost 4 bases and J lost 10, with 19 bases in between. CDR1 is GTSNPN and CDR2 is SVGIG in the germline V gene (reference sequence). This CDR3 spans 13 amino acids. The CDR3 sequence is CAWIEGGRGTAFF. Written as DNA, the CDR3 is TGTGCCTGGATCGAGGGGGGGCGCGGGACAGCTTTCTTT.